The clone carrying this T cell receptor beta chain was counted a few times. This sample was taken from a study of blood T cell repertoires in COVID-19. TCRdb's copy holds only in-frame clones and misses some; the assay was immunoSEQ multiplex PCR. The data show approximately 150,000 clones, about 79% seen once. The CDR3 covers 14 residues. V was pared by 7 bases and J by 5 bases, with 12 bases of the junction left unmatched. Germline V gene sequence: CDR1 SQVTM, CDR2 ANQGSEA. The sequencing input was peripheral blood. This receptor was obtained from a woman aged 45-65 years in a cohort sampled during active or convalescent COVID-19. This sequence joins TRBV29-1 and TRBJ2-5, with 8 nucleotides matching TRBD2. DNA for the CDR3: TGCAGCGGGGCGTCGCGGGGGGCGCGGGAGACCCAGTACTTC. Encoded protein: CSGASRGARETQYF.